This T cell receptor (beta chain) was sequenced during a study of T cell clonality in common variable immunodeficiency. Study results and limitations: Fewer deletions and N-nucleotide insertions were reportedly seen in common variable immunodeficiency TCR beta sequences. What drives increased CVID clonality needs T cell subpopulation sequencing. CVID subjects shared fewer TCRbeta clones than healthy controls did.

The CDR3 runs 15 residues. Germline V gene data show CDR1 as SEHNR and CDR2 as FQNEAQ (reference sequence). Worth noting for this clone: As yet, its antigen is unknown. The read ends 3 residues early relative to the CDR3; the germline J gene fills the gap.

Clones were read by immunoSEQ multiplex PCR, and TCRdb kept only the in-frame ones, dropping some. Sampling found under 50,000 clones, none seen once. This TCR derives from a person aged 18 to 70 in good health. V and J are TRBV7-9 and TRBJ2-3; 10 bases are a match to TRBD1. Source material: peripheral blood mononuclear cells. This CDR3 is CASSSSRDRGETQYF. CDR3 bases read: TGTGCCAGCAGCTCGTCCCGGGACAGGGGAGAGACG.